There are many counts of the clone carrying this TCR beta chain. Its matching antigen is unknown. This record belongs to a study of glioma-infiltrating T cells. TCR alpha and beta CDR3 regions were amplified from RNA using iRepertoire nested multiplex PCR. TCRdb reprocessed the multiplex PCR reads with MiXCR, giving one entry per CDR3 protein. The sample consists of approximately 40,000 distinct CDR3 sequences, approximately 20% of them appearing once. Points from the study as a whole: Tissue-blood divergence was below expectation in non-neoplastic patients, above in gliomas. Tissue and blood shared very few CDR3 sequences.

The CDR3 totals 14 residues. The germline V gene has CDR1 DFQATT and CDR2 SNEGSKA (reference sequence). V was cut by 3 bases and J by 2 bases, with 13 bases left in between. The chain employs TRBV20-1 and TRBJ1-2; D possibly corresponds to TRBD1 (5 bases). The sequence derives from a human donor with low-grade glioma or glioblastoma, undergoing nonglioma brain surgery, or in good health (not recorded which). The specimen was glioma tissue, nonneoplastic brain tissue, or PBMCs (not recorded which). CDR3 DNA: TGCAGTGCTAGGACTTCGGCAGGGAACTATGGCTACACCTTC. Amino acid sequence: CSARTSAGNYGYTF.